These T cell receptor beta chains were read from a single sample in a study of T cell repertoires in aging, cancer and after chemotherapy. TCRdb fed the multiplex PCR reads into MiXCR, producing one record per CDR3 protein. Of 2,500 to 3,500 distinct CDR3 sequences in the sample, under 25% are singletons; the top ten hold around 39%. Sequencing input: blood. These receptors were collected from a human donor with a blood cancer. CDR3s include the opening cysteine and the closing phenylalanine or tryptophan. The D gene is left open where the match is weak. Rows give clone size only sometimes, using once, few, many, or a class for an expanded clone.

j_gene | d_gene | v_gene | abundance | CDR3nt | CDR3aa
TRBJ1-1 | - | TRBV7-6 | - | TGTGCCAGCTCAGTTCAGGACACTGAAGCTTTCTTT | CASSVQDTEAFF
TRBJ1-1 | - | TRBV30 | medium-sized | TGTGCCTGGTGGCCGGGGGTCGGTGGAGCTTTCTTT | CAWWPGVGGAFF
TRBJ2-1 | TRBD2 | TRBV19 | medium-sized | TGTGCCAGTAGTTCCAGCGGGAGGGACCCCTACAATGAGCAGTTCTTC | CASSSSGRDPYNEQFF
TRBJ2-1 | - | TRBV6-1 | medium-sized | TGTGCCAGCAGTGCGGAACTCCACTCCTACAATGAGCAGTTCTTC | CASSAELHSYNEQFF
TRBJ1-2 | - | TRBV20-1 | - | TGCAGTGCTAGAGATGATAACAGGTACTTCACCTTC | CSARDDNRYFTF
TRBJ1-5 | TRBD1 | TRBV5-6 | few | TGTGCCAGCAGCACTAGGACAGGGAGAAGAAATCAGCCCCAGCATTTT | CASSTRTGRRNQPQHF
TRBJ1-1 | - | TRBV14 | - | TGTGCCAGCAGCCGAAGGAACACTGAAGCTTTCTTT | CASSRRNTEAFF
TRBJ2-6 | - | TRBV10-3 | large | TGTGCCACCGCCGGCCGTATGGGCCTGACTTTC | CATAGRMGLTF
TRBJ1-3 | - | TRBV6-1 | medium-sized | TGTGCCAGCAGTGAACAGGGCAGGGCTGGAAACACCATATATTTT | CASSEQGRAGNTIYF
TRBJ2-1 | TRBD2 | TRBV7-2 | medium-sized | TGTGCCAGCAGCTTAGGCCTAGCGGGGGTTCAGTTCTTC | CASSLGLAGVQFF
TRBJ2-3 | TRBD2 | TRBV5-6 | medium-sized | TGTGCCAGCAGCCCCCTTCGGACTAGCGGGGGGCTCACAGATACGCAGTATTTT | CASSPLRTSGGLTDTQYF
TRBJ1-2 | TRBD1 | TRBV20-1 | - | TGCAGTGCTAGGAAGGGTGGCAGGGGGGTCTATGGCTACACCTTC | CSARKGGRGVYGYTF
TRBJ1-5 | - | TRBV10-3 | - | TGTGCCATCAGTGCCGGGATGGTAAATCAGCCCCAGCATTTT | CAISAGMVNQPQHF
TRBJ1-5 | - | TRBV7-2 | - | TGTGCCAGCAGCTCCGGACAGTTCAATCAGCCCCAGCATTTT | CASSSGQFNQPQHF
TRBJ2-1 | TRBD2 | TRBV11-2 | - | TGTGCCAGCAGCTCCCAGGGAGGGCTAGCGGGAAACGAGCAGTTCTTC | CASSSQGGLAGNEQFF
TRBJ2-5 | TRBD1 | TRBV6-6 | medium-sized | TGTGCCAGCAGTTACTCGGGACAGGGGGTAGAGACCCAGTACTTC | CASSYSGQGVETQYF
TRBJ2-7 | TRBD1 | TRBV28 | few | TGTGCCAGCAGTCTCGGGACAGGGAGGTCCTACGAGCAGTACTTC | CASSLGTGRSYEQYF
TRBJ2-1 | TRBD1 | TRBV24-1 | few | TGTGCCACCAGTGATGGGACAGGGGGCTCCTACAATGAGCAGTTCTTC | CATSDGTGGSYNEQFF
TRBJ1-1 | - | TRBV6-2/TRBV6-3 | medium-sized | TGTGCCAGCGCCGGTTCCGGGGTCCAGAAAGCTTTCTTT | CASAGSGVQKAFF
TRBJ2-2 | - | TRBV30 | medium-sized | TGTGCCTGGAGTGTAGGGGGGATTAACACCGGGGAGCTGTTTTTT | CAWSVGGINTGELFF
TRBJ2-7 | - | TRBV6-1 | medium-sized | TGTGCCAGCAGGGAACTCGCGGGACAACCTTACGAGCAGTACTTC | CASRELAGQPYEQYF
TRBJ2-1 | - | TRBV7-6 | - | TGTGCCAGCAGCTTGGTGGGAAACAATGAGCAGTTCTTC | CASSLVGNNEQFF
TRBJ2-3 | - | TRBV18 | medium-sized | TGTGCCAGCTCACCACTTGCGCAATCTAGCACAGATACGCAGTATTTT | CASSPLAQSSTDTQYF
TRBJ1-2 | - | TRBV19 | medium-sized | TGTGCCAGTAGTATTGAACAAGGCTATGGCTACACCTTC | CASSIEQGYGYTF
TRBJ2-5 | TRBD1 | TRBV5-1 | few | TGCGCCAGCAGAGACAGGGCCTTCCAAGAGACCCAGTACTTC | CASRDRAFQETQYF
TRBJ2-1 | - | TRBV20-1 | - | TGCAGTGCCGGATTGTCGGGGGGCACCCACAATGAGCAGTTCTTC | CSAGLSGGTHNEQFF
TRBJ1-1 | - | TRBV20-1 | - | TGCAGTGCTAGTAATACAGGGAATAGTGAAGCTTTCTTT | CSASNTGNSEAFF
TRBJ2-2 | TRBD2 | TRBV7-9 | medium-sized | TGTGCCAGCAGCTTGGGCCTAGCGGGGCCGAACACCGGGGAGCTGTTTTTT | CASSLGLAGPNTGELFF